A single sample is the source of the 15 T cell receptor beta chains below, sequenced in a study of blood T cell repertoires in COVID-19. Method: immunoSEQ multiplex PCR; TCRdb's copy keeps in-frame clones and lacks some. The repertoire holds 160,000 or so clones, with roughly 81% as singletons. Sequencing input: peripheral blood. The receptor set was obtained from a middle-aged man with acute or convalescent COVID-19.

The chain links TRBV10-3 to TRBJ1-2; tentative D call: TRBD1 (5 bases). Germline V lookup: CDR1 ENHRY, CDR2 SYGVKD. The V end was cut by 7 bases, the J end by 6 bases, with 12 bases between. The CDR3 totals 12 residues. CDR3 amino acids: CAITEAGHGYTF. The CDR3 nucleotides read TGTGCCATCACCGAGGCAGGGCATGGCTACACCTTC.

This clone was picked up a small number of times. This chain uses TRBV19 with TRBJ2-3; 9 nucleotides align to TRBD2. CDR1 and CDR2 (germline): LNHDA, SQIVND (reference sequence). With V trimmed by 6 bases and J by 3 bases, 4 bases remained unmatched. This CDR3 region has 14 residues. The CDR3 loop reads CASSAGGGTDTQYF. The CDR3 bases are TGTGCCAGTAGCGCGGGGGGGGGTACAGATACGCAGTATTTT.

J is TRBJ2-5 and V is TRBV11-3, with 8 bases identical to TRBD1. Germline V gene data show CDR1 as SGHNT and CDR2 as YENEEA. Germline trimming cut 5 bases from V and 7 bases from J; bases unmatched to any gene: 9. This CDR3 has 14 amino acids. The CDR3 sequence is CASSQQGEQGTQYF. CDR3 nucleotide sequence: TGTGCCAGCAGCCAACAGGGGGAACAGGGGACCCAGTACTTC.

This rearrangement joins TRBV19 to TRBJ1-2, with 7 positions matching TRBD1. J lost 5 bases, V lost 5 bases, and 14 bases had no gene match. The CDR3 spans 16 residues. Germline assignment: CDR1 LNHDA and CDR2 SQIVND (reference sequence). CDR3 bases: TGTGCCAGTAGTTCGATGTCCGGGACAGTACCTTATGGCTACACCTTC. Translating it yields CASSSMSGTVPYGYTF.

The rearrangement uses TRBV3-1 (or the pseudogene TRBV3-2) and TRBJ1-1, with no clear D. The germline V and J ends were trimmed by 1 base and 1 base, with 7 bases remaining between them. Per germline, CDR1 LGHDT and CDR2 YNNKEL (reference sequence). The CDR3 spans 14 residues. The CDR3 DNA sequence: TGTGCCAGCAGCCAAGGGCAGCGGAACACTGAAGCTTTCTTT. This translates into CASSQGQRNTEAFF.

There are a few counts of this clone. The CDR3 bases are TGTGCCAGCGGGACAGCCACTAATGAAAAACTGTTTTTT. Encoded protein: CASGTATNEKLFF. V is TRBV5-6 and J is TRBJ1-4; TRBD1 matches at 7 bases. This CDR3 has 13 residues. J was trimmed by 2 bases and V by 7 bases; bases with no gene match: 2. Germline V CDR1 and CDR2: SGHDT, YYEEEE.

The count of this clone is one. The rearrangement uses TRBV30 and TRBJ1-4, with 8 bases fitting TRBD1. Germline lookup yields CDR1 GTSNPN and CDR2 SVGIG (reference sequence). V lost 0 bases to trimming and J lost 4 bases; unmatched junction nucleotides: 7. This CDR3 region has 16 residues. CDR3 coding DNA: TGTGCCTGGAGTGTGGCAGGGGGCGGGGTTAATGAAAAACTGTTTTTT. Amino acid sequence: CAWSVAGGGVNEKLFF.

This clone occurred once. The chain has TRBV3-1 (or the pseudogene TRBV3-2) and TRBJ2-2; 7 bases are shared with TRBD2. CDR1 is LGHDT and CDR2 is YNNKEL in the germline V gene (reference sequence). CDR3 length: 14 residues. The trim removed 7 bases at V and 6 bases at J, leaving 8 bases unmatched. CDR3 nucleotide sequence: TGTGCCAGCACTCCGGCCGCGGGGGCCGGGGAGCTGTTTTTT. It is translated as CASTPAAGAGELFF.

Details on this clone: The identical CDR3 is also encoded by other nucleotide sequences in the sample. V usage is TRBV5-1 and J usage is TRBJ2-2; 7 bases line up with TRBD2. J was trimmed by 5 bases and V by 0 bases; bases with no gene match: 4. Germline values: CDR1 SGHRS, CDR2 YFSETQ. The CDR3 contains 15 residues. The CDR3 reads CASSLGGGRTGELFF. The CDR3 DNA sequence: TGCGCCAGCAGCTTGGGCGGGGGTCGGACCGGGGAGCTGTTTTTT.

The chain combines TRBV7-9 with TRBJ1-1, with D perhaps matching TRBD1 (6 bases). Germline CDR1 is SEHNR and CDR2 is FQNEAQ (reference sequence). V gave up 6 bases and J gave up 8 bases, with 19 bases separating them. CDR3 length: 14 residues. The CDR3 DNA is TGTGCCAGCAGTTTCAACAGGGACGGAACAGAAGCTTTCTTT. Protein product: CASSFNRDGTEAFF.

The chain joins TRBV5-1 to TRBJ1-4, with a tentative D call TRBD1 (6 bases). Trimming cost V 7 bases and J 8 bases, with 18 bases left between them. CDR3 length equals 14 residues. Germline assignment: CDR1 SGHRS and CDR2 YFSETQ. Here the CDR3 reads CASCRNDQGEKLFF. The CDR3 DNA follows: TGCGCCAGCTGTCGGAACGACCAGGGGGAAAAACTGTTTTTT.

CDR3 sequence (DNA): TGCAGCGTTGACCCAGCGACCGGGGAGCTGTTTTTT. This translates into CSVDPATGELFF. This chain uses TRBV29-1 with TRBJ2-2, with D unresolved. From germline, CDR1 is SQVTM and CDR2 ANQGSEA. CDR3 size: 12 residues. Trimming took off 3 bases at V and 5 bases at J, with 7 bases between the two ends.

The chain combines TRBV5-4 with TRBJ2-1, with TRBD1 identical over 10 bases. The trim removed 6 bases at V and 4 bases at J, leaving 7 bases unmatched. Germline CDR1 SGHNT, CDR2 YYREEE (reference sequence). This CDR3 has 15 amino acids. The CDR3 bases are TGTGCCAGCACCCGAGGGACAGGGGAGTACAATGAGCAGTTCTTC. Translation gives CASTRGTGEYNEQFF.

The V and J genes are TRBV30 and TRBJ2-7, with D maybe TRBD1 (5 bases). The germline V gene has CDR1 GTSNPN and CDR2 SVGIG (reference sequence). Trimming pared 3 bases from V and 6 bases from J, leaving 15 bases between. The CDR3 contains 13 residues. The CDR3 DNA reads as TGTGCCTGGAGCCACGAAGGGGAACTCGAGCAGTACTTC. Its translation: CAWSHEGELEQYF.

A few counts support this clone. The chain employs TRBV6-5 and TRBJ1-1, with D possibly being TRBD1 (5 bases). Germline-derived CDR1 and CDR2 are MNHEY and SVGAGI. The CDR3 sequence is 14 residues long. Trimming left V 2 bases short and J 5 bases short, with 12 bases between. CDR3 DNA sequence: TGTGCCAGCAGTTACATCGGGGGTGGGACTGAAGCTTTCTTT. Translated: CASSYIGGGTEAFF.